The source of this T cell receptor beta chain is a study of blood T cell repertoires in COVID-19. Study details: The United States, Italy and Spain provided the acute and convalescent COVID-19 samples. Nucleic acid was either cDNA or gDNA, and it came from T cells, B-cell-depleted T cells, or PBMCs.

Under the authors' procedure: Amplification of reference gene primers provided the estimated nucleated cell counts. Measured with immunoSEQ multiplex PCR; TCRdb has only the in-frame clones, and not every one. D and trimming were read from the DNA, whereas the V and J calls and clone size are those reported in that table. Among over 250,000 clones listed, about four fifths were seen once. Trimming took 0 bases from V and 0 from J, leaving 9 bases between them. The CDR3 runs 15 residues. Germline-derived CDR1 and CDR2 are SGHNT and YYREEE (reference sequence). The material sequenced was peripheral blood. This clonotype was sampled from a woman aged 50 to 60 who had recovered from COVID-19. The chain carries TRBV5-4 and TRBJ1-2; D is unclear. CDR3 sequence: CASSLAGNPNYGYTF. CDR3 nucleotides: TGTGCCAGCAGCTTGGCGGGGAACCCTAACTATGGCTACACCTTC.